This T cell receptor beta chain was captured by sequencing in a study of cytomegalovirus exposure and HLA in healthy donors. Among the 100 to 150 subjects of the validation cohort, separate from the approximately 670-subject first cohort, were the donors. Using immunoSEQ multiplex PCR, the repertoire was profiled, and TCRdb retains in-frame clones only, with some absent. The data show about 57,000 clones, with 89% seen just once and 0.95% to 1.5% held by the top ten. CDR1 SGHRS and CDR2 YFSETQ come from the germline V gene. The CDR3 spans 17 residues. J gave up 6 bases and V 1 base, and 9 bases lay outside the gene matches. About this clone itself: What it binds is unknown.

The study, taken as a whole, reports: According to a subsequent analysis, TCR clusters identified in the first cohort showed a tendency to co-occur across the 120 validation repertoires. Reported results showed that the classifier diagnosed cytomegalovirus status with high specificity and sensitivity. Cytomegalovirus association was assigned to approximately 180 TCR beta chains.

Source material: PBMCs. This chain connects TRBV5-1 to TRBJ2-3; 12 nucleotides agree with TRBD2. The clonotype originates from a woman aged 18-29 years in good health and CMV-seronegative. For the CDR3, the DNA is TGCGCCAGCAGCTTGCACCTAGCGGGAGGGTATTCGGATACGCAGTATTTT. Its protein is CASSLHLAGGYSDTQYF.